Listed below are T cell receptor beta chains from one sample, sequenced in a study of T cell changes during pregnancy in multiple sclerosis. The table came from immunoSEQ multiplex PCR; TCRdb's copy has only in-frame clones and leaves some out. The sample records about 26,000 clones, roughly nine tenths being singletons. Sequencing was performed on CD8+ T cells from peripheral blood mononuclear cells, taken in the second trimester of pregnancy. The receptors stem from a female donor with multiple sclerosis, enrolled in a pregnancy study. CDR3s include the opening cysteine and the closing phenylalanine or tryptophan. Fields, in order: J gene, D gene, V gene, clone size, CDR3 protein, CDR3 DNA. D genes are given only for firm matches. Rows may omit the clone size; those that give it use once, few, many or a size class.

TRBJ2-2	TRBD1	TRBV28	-	CASSFPDDRGRDTGELFF	TGTGCCAGCAGTTTCCCCGACGACAGGGGACGTGACACCGGGGAGCTGTTTTTT
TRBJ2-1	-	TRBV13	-	CASSLAPGREQFF	TGTGCCAGCAGCTTAGCCCCGGGAAGAGAGCAGTTCTTC
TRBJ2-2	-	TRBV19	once	CASWDITGELFF	TGTGCCAGTTGGGACATTACCGGGGAGCTGTTTTTT
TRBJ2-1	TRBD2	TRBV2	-	CASRLAVDSYNEQFF	TGTGCCAGCAGACTAGCGGTAGACTCCTACAATGAGCAGTTCTTC
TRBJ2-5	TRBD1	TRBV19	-	CASSITGDVGETQYF	TGTGCCAGTAGTATAACAGGGGATGTTGGAGAGACCCAGTACTTC
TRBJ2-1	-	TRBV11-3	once	CASSPGTDPEQFF	TGTGCCAGCAGCCCCGGCACAGATCCTGAGCAGTTCTTC
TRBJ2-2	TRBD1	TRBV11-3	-	CASSPRTGANTGELFF	TGTGCCAGCAGCCCACGGACAGGGGCAAACACCGGGGAGCTGTTTTTT
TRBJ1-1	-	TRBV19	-	CASNQGSRSNTEAFF	TGTGCCAGTAATCAGGGGTCTCGCTCGAACACTGAAGCTTTCTTT
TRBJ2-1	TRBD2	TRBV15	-	CATSRVRWTSGNNEQFF	TGTGCCACCAGCAGAGTCCGGTGGACTAGCGGGAACAATGAGCAGTTCTTC
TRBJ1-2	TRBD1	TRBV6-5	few	CASKARQGARGYTF	TGTGCCAGCAAAGCCCGACAGGGGGCTCGTGGCTACACCTTC
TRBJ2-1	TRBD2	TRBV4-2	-	CASSQVAGAVDEQFF	TGTGCCAGCAGCCAAGTGGCGGGAGCAGTGGATGAGCAGTTCTTC
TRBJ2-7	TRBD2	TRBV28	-	CASRGRGLGLAYEQYF	TGTGCCAGCAGGGGCCGTGGACTAGGATTAGCCTACGAGCAGTACTTC
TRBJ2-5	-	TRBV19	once	CASSIGGTGETQYF	TGTGCCAGTAGTATAGGGGGCACAGGAGAGACCCAGTACTTC
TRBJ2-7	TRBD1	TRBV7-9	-	CASSLEVQGVYEQYF	TGTGCCAGCAGCTTAGAGGTGCAGGGGGTCTACGAGCAGTACTTC
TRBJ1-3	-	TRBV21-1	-	CASRNERTDREVGNTIYF	TGTGCCAGCAGGAACGAAAGGACCGACAGGGAGGTAGGAAACACCATATATTTT
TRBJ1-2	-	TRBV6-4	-	CASSVRGLGRYGYTF	TGTGCCAGCAGTGTTAGGGGGTTAGGACGCTATGGCTACACCTTC
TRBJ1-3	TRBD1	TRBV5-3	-	CARSGGQGGNSGNTIYF	TGTGCCAGAAGCGGGGGACAGGGGGGAAACTCTGGAAACACCATATATTTT
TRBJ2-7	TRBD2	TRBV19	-	CASSMASGKYEQYF	TGTGCCAGTAGTATGGCTAGCGGAAAATACGAGCAGTACTTC
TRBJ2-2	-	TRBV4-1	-	CASSQEENPYQELFF	TGCGCCAGCAGCCAAGAAGAGAATCCTTACCAGGAGCTGTTTTTT
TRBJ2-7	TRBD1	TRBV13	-	CASSLGQGAYEQYF	TGTGCCAGCAGCCTTGGACAGGGGGCCTACGAGCAGTACTTC
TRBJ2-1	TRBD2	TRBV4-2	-	CASSQEPGLAGGVSSYNEQFF	TGTGCCAGCAGCCAGGAACCGGGACTAGCGGGAGGCGTGAGCTCCTACAATGAGCAGTTCTTC
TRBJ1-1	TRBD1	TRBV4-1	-	CASRLQGGLTEAFF	TGCGCCAGCAGACTCCAGGGGGGCCTCACTGAAGCTTTCTTT
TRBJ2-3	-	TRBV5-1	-	CATGLSSDTQYF	TGCGCCACCGGACTTTCCTCAGATACGCAGTATTTT
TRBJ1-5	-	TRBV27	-	CASSFGGWGQPQHF	TGTGCCAGCAGTTTTGGGGGGTGGGGTCAGCCCCAGCATTTT
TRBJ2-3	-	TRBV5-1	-	CASSFFTDTQYF	TGCGCCAGCAGCTTCTTCACAGATACGCAGTATTTT
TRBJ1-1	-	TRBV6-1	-	CASSGSVNTEAFF	TGTGCCAGCAGTGGGTCAGTGAACACTGAAGCTTTCTTT
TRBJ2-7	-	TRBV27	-	CASSLGGPSYEQYF	TGTGCCAGCAGTTTAGGCGGCCCCTCCTACGAGCAGTACTTC
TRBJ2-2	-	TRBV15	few	CATSRDRETGELFF	TGTGCCACCAGCAGAGATCGAGAAACCGGGGAGCTGTTTTTT
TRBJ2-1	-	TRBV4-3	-	CASSQDRLGVGEQFF	TGCGCCAGCAGCCAAGACCGACTAGGGGTGGGTGAGCAGTTCTTC
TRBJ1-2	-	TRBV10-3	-	CAISEPIPGEWGYGYTF	TGTGCCATCAGTGAGCCAATCCCCGGGGAATGGGGCTATGGCTACACCTTC
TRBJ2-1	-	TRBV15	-	CATSRDWGRKFF	TGTGCCACCAGCAGAGACTGGGGGAGGAAGTTCTTC
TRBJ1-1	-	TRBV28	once	CASSLGGTVEAFF	TGTGCCAGCAGTTTAGGGGGGACTGTTGAAGCTTTCTTT
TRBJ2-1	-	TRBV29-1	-	CSVESGAKTYNEQFF	TGCAGCGTTGAGTCAGGGGCCAAAACCTACAATGAGCAGTTCTTC
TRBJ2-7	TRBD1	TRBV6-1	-	CASSEEPGQLYEQYF	TGTGCCAGCAGTGAAGAACCGGGACAGCTCTACGAGCAGTACTTC
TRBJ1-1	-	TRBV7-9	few	CATGGANTEAFF	TGTGCCACCGGAGGGGCGAACACTGAAGCTTTCTTT